This entry is about one TCR beta chain. Trimming took off 4 bases at V and 4 bases at J, with 13 bases between the two ends. The germline CDR1 and CDR2 sequences are MNHEY and SVGAGI. This CDR3 is built from 14 residues. Source study methods: For nucleated cells, counts were estimated from reference gene primer amplification. Profiling relied on immunoSEQ multiplex PCR, and the TCRdb table lists in-frame clones only, not all of them. That table is the source of V, J and clone size, and D and trimming were worked out from the DNA. This repertoire shows approximately 88,000 clones, 80% found once; its top ten account for approximately 8.2%. The data originate from a study of blood T cell repertoires in COVID-19. About the study: Acute and convalescent COVID-19 samples came from the United States, Italy and Spain. T cells, B-cell-depleted T cells, or PBMCs supplied cDNA or gDNA.

The V call is TRBV6-5, the J call TRBJ1-2, with D perhaps matching TRBD1 (5 bases). Sample: peripheral blood. The clonotype comes from a man between 50 and 59 years old who had recovered from COVID-19. CDR3 DNA sequence: TGTGCCAGCAGTTCCCCGGGGGGAGGCTATGGCTACACCTTC. The encoded protein is CASSSPGGGYGYTF.